The T cell receptor beta chain described here comes from a study of CD4 T cells in relation to SARS-CoV-2 and coronaviruses. The wider study: After nine to eleven days of antigen culture, PBMC TCR beta CDR3s were sequenced. The HLA restriction of the shared crossreactive spike epitopes was mapped.

Sequencing was performed with immunoSEQ multiplex PCR; in TCRdb, only in-frame clones are kept and a portion is missing. The table has about 26,000 clones, 77% seen once; the top ten hold 15% to 20%. The unexposed donors gave CD4+ T cells in 2011-2018, prior to COVID-19. The cells were cultured for around ten days before CD4+ T cells were isolated. Cells permitting, SARS-CoV-2 S/N and four cold-coronavirus spikes were tested on unexposed-donor CD4+ T cells. Cultures received half-medium IL-2 refreshes on days 3 and 7. The CDR3 runs to 12 residues. V dropped 7 bases and J dropped 10; count of bases not matched to a gene: 7. Remarks on this clone: Its antigen is still unknown.

This clonotype originated in a human donor in good health. Material for sequencing was CD4+ T cells from PBMCs, cultured in vitro. This chain connects TRBV12-3 or TRBV12-4 to TRBJ1-1; TRBD1 matches at 9 bases. The CDR3 protein is CASTTAGQGAFF. The DNA for the CDR3 is TGTGCCAGCACCACAGCGGGACAGGGAGCTTTCTTT.